There are many counts of the clone carrying this T cell receptor (beta chain). Unique molecular identifiers were used in preparing the TCRbeta library. MiXCR, applied by TCRdb to the PCR reads, yields one record per CDR3 protein. The sample lists about 610,000 distinct CDR3 sequences; about 10% were seen once. The data are from a study of T-cell reconstitution after alpha-beta-depleted transplantation in children. This CDR3 has 16 amino acids. Germline loops: CDR1 SGHRS, CDR2 YFSETQ. With 4 bases clipped from V and 4 bases from J, the junction kept 4 bases outside the gene matches. The sequencing used PBMCs from the stem cell graft donor, collected from the stem cell graft. The chain joins TRBV5-1 to TRBJ2-1; 14 nucleotides line up with TRBD2. This TCR came from a human donor who donated a stem cell graft to a child with acute myeloid leukemia. DNA of the CDR3: TGCGCCAGCAGCAGCCGACTAGCGGGAGGGTACAATGAGCAGTTCTTC. It codes for CASSSRLAGGYNEQFF.